This T cell receptor (beta chain) was sequenced for a study of cytomegalovirus exposure and HLA in healthy donors. Overall study results and limits: Previous analysis showed most TCR beta V segments were productive about 90% or about 30% of the time.

In the case of this clone: Its antigen is currently unknown. At one of its ends the junction is not consistent with the germline gene, which may arise from a read error. The same CDR3 can be traced to other DNA sequences in this sample.

Germline CDR1 and CDR2: MGHDK and SYGVNS. The CDR3 is 14 residues long. The PCR made use of 60 Vbeta and 13 Jbeta primers. Clones were read by immunoSEQ multiplex PCR, and TCRdb kept only the in-frame ones, dropping some. The sample lists 130,000 or so clones; 6.5% to 9.5% were seen once. Sequencing used PBMCs. This chain uses TRBV25-1 with TRBJ2-3; 8 positions match TRBD2. The receptor was isolated from a middle-aged man in good health and CMV-seronegative. In nucleotides, the CDR3 is TGTGCCAGCAGCCCGGGACTAGACGCAGATACGAAGTATTTC. Translation: CASSPGLDADTKYF.